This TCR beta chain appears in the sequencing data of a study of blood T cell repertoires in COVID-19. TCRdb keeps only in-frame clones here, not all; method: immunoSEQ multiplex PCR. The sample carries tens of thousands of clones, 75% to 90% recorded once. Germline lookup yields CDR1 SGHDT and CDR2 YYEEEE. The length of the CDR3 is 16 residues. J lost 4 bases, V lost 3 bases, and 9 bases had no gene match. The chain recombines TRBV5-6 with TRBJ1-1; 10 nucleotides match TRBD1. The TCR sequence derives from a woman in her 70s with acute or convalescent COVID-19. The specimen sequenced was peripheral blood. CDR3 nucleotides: TGTGCCAGCAGCTATGTCCCGGGACAGGGGAGCACTGAAGCTTTCTTT. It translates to CASSYVPGQGSTEAFF.